A selection of T cell receptor beta chains follows, all from one sample in a study of cytomegalovirus exposure and HLA in healthy donors. Measured with immunoSEQ multiplex PCR; TCRdb has only the in-frame clones, and not every one. The sample records about 52,000 clones, around 70% being singletons. Source material: PBMCs. These TCRs come from a woman in her forties or fifties in good health and CMV-seronegative. CDR3s include the opening cysteine and the closing phenylalanine or tryptophan. Fields, in order: clone size, V gene, J gene, D gene, CDR3 protein, CDR3 DNA. A D gene is named only where the DNA matches it firmly. Expanded clones get a size class; other rows say once, few or many, or leave the size out.

NA	TRBV11-2	TRBJ2-3	TRBD2	CASTRGGGATDTQYF	TGTGCCAGCACACGAGGCGGGGGGGCCACAGATACGCAGTATTTT
NA	TRBV5-1	TRBJ2-3	NA	CASSLGRGDTDTQYF	TGCGCCAGCAGCTTAGGCAGGGGGGACACAGATACGCAGTATTTT
NA	TRBV6-5	TRBJ1-1	NA	CASSSSHPGTEAFF	TGTGCCAGCAGTTCGAGTCACCCGGGCACTGAAGCTTTCTTT
NA	TRBV7-9	TRBJ1-1	NA	CASSLWAGGNTEAFF	TGTGCCAGCAGCTTATGGGCGGGTGGGAACACTGAAGCTTTCTTT
NA	TRBV6-4	TRBJ1-2	NA	CASSPTEREGYTF	TGTGCCAGCAGCCCGACTGAAAGGGAGGGTTACACCTTC
NA	TRBV13	TRBJ2-1	TRBD2	CASSPSPAGGINEQFF	TGTGCCAGCAGCCCCAGCCCCGCCGGGGGGATCAATGAGCAGTTCTTC
NA	TRBV5-1	TRBJ1-1	NA	CASSLLRGRTTEAFF	TGCGCCAGCAGCTTGTTGCGGGGTAGGACCACTGAAGCTTTCTTT
NA	TRBV10-3	TRBJ1-1	NA	CAISEGAPRGEAFF	TGTGCCATCAGTGAGGGGGCCCCGCGGGGTGAAGCTTTCTTT
NA	TRBV10-3	TRBJ2-1	TRBD2	CAIRLADSEQFF	TGTGCCATCAGACTAGCGGATTCAGAGCAGTTCTTC
NA	TRBV5-6	TRBJ2-7	NA	CASTSGPRSEQYF	TGTGCCAGCACCTCAGGGCCTAGAAGCGAGCAGTACTTC
NA	TRBV7-7	TRBJ2-1	TRBD1	CASSPDRGGYNEQFF	TGTGCTAGCAGCCCGGACAGGGGCGGGTACAATGAGCAGTTCTTC
few	TRBV30	TRBJ1-2	TRBD1	CAWSSQGVGYTF	TGTGCCTGGAGCTCCCAGGGGGTTGGCTACACCTTC
few	TRBV10-2	TRBJ2-5	TRBD2	CASSEPRASGGWETQYF	TGCGCCAGCAGTGAGCCACGGGCTAGCGGGGGTTGGGAGACCCAGTACTTC
NA	TRBV7-3	TRBJ1-2	TRBD1	CASSQTLGQGYGYTF	TGTGCCAGCAGCCAAACGTTGGGACAGGGTTATGGCTACACCTTC
few	TRBV7-9	TRBJ2-5	NA	CASSPVAHRVGTQYF	TGTGCCAGCAGCCCAGTGGCACACAGGGTGGGGACCCAGTACTTC
few	TRBV2	TRBJ2-5	NA	CASSWADRETQYF	TGTGCCAGCAGTTGGGCAGACCGGGAGACCCAGTACTTC
few	TRBV9	TRBJ2-1	NA	CASGKGTYNEQFF	TGTGCCAGCGGAAAGGGGACCTACAATGAGCAGTTCTTC
NA	TRBV10-3	TRBJ2-2	TRBD1	CAIRRQGNTGELFF	TGTGCCATCAGACGACAGGGGAACACCGGGGAGCTGTTTTTT
NA	TRBV29-1	TRBJ2-1	NA	CSVANYNEQFF	TGCAGCGTGGCCAACTACAATGAGCAGTTCTTC
once	TRBV7-9	TRBJ2-1	TRBD2	CASSSTSGSLNEQFF	TGTGCCAGCAGCTCTACTAGCGGGAGTTTGAATGAGCAGTTCTTC
NA	TRBV7-8	TRBJ1-3	NA	CASSLVLIQGGNTIYF	TGTGCCAGCAGCTTAGTCTTAATTCAGGGTGGAAACACCATATATTTT
NA	TRBV5-6	TRBJ1-2	TRBD1	CASSEDRGRYVDGYTF	TGTGCCAGCAGCGAGGACAGGGGCCGTTATGTGGATGGCTACACCTTC
NA	TRBV28	TRBJ2-3	TRBD2	CASSRAGTSGRTDTQYF	TGTGCCAGCAGTCGCGCCGGGACTAGCGGGAGGACAGATACGCAGTATTTT
few	TRBV4-2	TRBJ2-2	TRBD2	CASSRGTSRESTGELFF	TGTGCCAGCAGTCGCGGGACTAGCCGGGAATCAACCGGGGAGCTGTTTTTT
NA	TRBV5-4	TRBJ2-7	TRBD1	CASSIGDRGSYEQYF	TGTGCCAGCAGCATTGGGGACAGGGGGTCCTACGAGCAGTACTTC
NA	TRBV11-3	TRBJ2-7	TRBD1	CASSSTTGGLDEQYF	TGTGCCAGCAGCTCCACGACAGGGGGTCTCGACGAGCAGTACTTC
NA	TRBV27	TRBJ1-5	NA	CASSLRYYSAGINQPQHF	TGTGCCAGCAGTTTAAGGTATTATTCGGCGGGTATCAATCAGCCCCAGCATTTT
once	TRBV2	TRBJ2-2	TRBD2	CASRGLANTGELFF	TGTGCCAGCAGGGGACTAGCAAACACCGGGGAGCTGTTTTTT
few	TRBV5-8	TRBJ2-5	NA	CASSWGGGNRAQYF	TGTGCCAGCAGCTGGGGGGGCGGCAACAGGGCCCAGTACTTC
NA	TRBV5-4	TRBJ2-2	NA	CASSGGTFAGESGELFF	TGTGCCAGCAGCGGGGGCACTTTCGCGGGAGAGTCCGGGGAGCTGTTTTTT
NA	TRBV4-2	TRBJ2-5	NA	CASSPGLQGETQYF	TGTGCCAGCAGCCCGGGACTTCAAGGAGAGACCCAGTACTTC
few	TRBV29-1	TRBJ1-3	NA	CSVRGSGGNTIYF	TGCAGCGTACGCGGCTCCGGGGGAAACACCATATATTTT
NA	TRBV30	TRBJ2-1	TRBD2	CAWGLAGPRGEQFF	TGTGCCTGGGGACTAGCGGGGCCACGGGGTGAGCAGTTCTTC
NA	TRBV6-4	TRBJ2-2	NA	CASSDSMSTGELFF	TGTGCCAGCAGTGACTCAATGAGCACCGGGGAGCTGTTTTTT
NA	TRBV2	TRBJ1-5	NA	CASNAGGNQPQHF	TGTGCCAGCAACGCTGGAGGCAATCAGCCCCAGCATTTT
NA	TRBV5-6	TRBJ2-7	NA	CASSLQAEQYF	TGTGCCAGCAGCTTGCAGGCCGAGCAGTACTTC
NA	TRBV9	TRBJ2-1	NA	CASSPGGWIGFSYNEQFF	TGTGCCAGCAGCCCAGGGGGGTGGATCGGTTTCTCTTACAATGAGCAGTTCTTC
NA	TRBV28	TRBJ1-4	TRBD1	CASGTGNEKLFF	TGTGCCAGCGGGACAGGGAATGAAAAACTGTTTTTT
NA	TRBV28	TRBJ2-7	NA	CASSLLPLVGGDEQYF	TGTGCCAGCAGTTTATTACCACTCGTCGGAGGGGACGAGCAGTACTTC
NA	TRBV6-6	TRBJ1-3	NA	CASSYRRGEGNTIYF	TGTGCCAGCAGTTACAGGAGGGGAGAAGGAAACACCATATATTTT
NA	TRBV20-1	TRBJ2-7	NA	CSARENNEQYF	TGCAGTGCTAGAGAAAACAACGAGCAGTACTTC
NA	TRBV5-1	TRBJ2-5	TRBD2	CASSFREGEKRTQYF	TGCGCCAGCAGCTTTCGGGAGGGCGAAAAGAGGACCCAGTACTTC
few	TRBV9	TRBJ2-3	TRBD1	CASSADRHTDTQYF	TGTGCCAGCAGCGCGGACAGGCACACAGATACGCAGTATTTT
once	TRBV6-6	TRBJ1-2	NA	CASSYPGGRGTNGYTF	TGTGCCAGCAGTTACCCGGGAGGTCGGGGAACCAACGGCTACACCTTC
once	TRBV19	TRBJ2-7	TRBD2	CASSTLEGLADEQYF	TGTGCCAGTAGTACTCTCGAGGGGCTAGCGGACGAGCAGTACTTC
few	TRBV6-1	TRBJ2-6	TRBD1	CASSAGTGPSGANVLTF	TGTGCCAGCAGTGCCGGGACAGGCCCCTCTGGGGCCAACGTCCTGACTTTC
few	TRBV28	TRBJ2-3	TRBD1	CASRLTFPPGQDTDTQYF	TGTGCCAGCAGGCTTACTTTTCCTCCGGGACAGGACACAGATACGCAGTATTTT
NA	TRBV9	TRBJ1-2	NA	CASSVSSGQNYGYTF	TGTGCCAGCAGCGTCTCATCCGGACAGAACTATGGCTACACCTTC
NA	TRBV28	TRBJ1-2	TRBD1	CASSSGQGHYGYTF	TGTGCCAGCAGTTCGGGACAGGGCCACTATGGCTACACCTTC
few	TRBV4-3	TRBJ2-1	TRBD2	CASSRTAGTNDEQFF	TGCGCCAGCAGCCGGACCGCCGGGACTAACGATGAGCAGTTCTTC